The rows below give T cell receptor beta chains drawn from one sample of a study of blood T cells in healthy people across ages. TCRdb passed the 5' RACE reads through MiXCR, listing each CDR3 protein once. The sample gives roughly 1.9 million distinct CDR3 sequences, about 39% of which show up once; more than 20% is in the top ten. Specimen: blood. All receptors derive from a human donor in good health. The CDR3 runs from the conserved cysteine through the conserved F or W. A D gene is named only where the DNA matches it firmly. Clone size is not always given. Where it is, it says once, few, many or a class for expanded clones.

CDR3 length: 16
V gene: TRBV11-3
D gene: TRBD1
J gene: TRBJ2-1
clone size: .
CDR3 protein: CASSLALGQGYDEQFF
CDR3 DNA: TGTGCCAGCAGCTTAGCCCTCGGACAGGGTTATGACGAGCAGTTCTTC

CDR3 length: 14
V gene: TRBV7-8
D gene: .
J gene: TRBJ2-5
clone size: .
CDR3 protein: CACSLGVVRETQYF
CDR3 DNA: TGTGCCTGCAGCTTAGGGGTTGTAAGAGAGACCCAGTACTTC

CDR3 length: 16
V gene: TRBV5-1
D gene: TRBD1
J gene: TRBJ2-3
clone size: few
CDR3 protein: CASSLVGDSITDTQYF
CDR3 DNA: TGCGCCAGCAGCTTGGTGGGGGACAGTATCACAGATACGCAGTATTTT

CDR3 length: 13
V gene: TRBV10-3
D gene: TRBD1
J gene: TRBJ2-2
clone size: .
CDR3 protein: CATRQGEAGELFF
CDR3 DNA: TGTGCCACACGACAGGGTGAGGCCGGGGAGCTGTTTTTT

CDR3 length: 17
V gene: TRBV11-2
D gene: .
J gene: TRBJ2-3
clone size: .
CDR3 protein: CASSINSGGSLTDTQYF
CDR3 DNA: TGTGCCAGCAGCATTAATTCCGGGGGATCGCTCACAGATACGCAGTATTTT

CDR3 length: 14
V gene: TRBV29-1
D gene: TRBD1
J gene: TRBJ1-1
clone size: .
CDR3 protein: CSVEAGTANTEAFF
CDR3 DNA: TGCAGCGTTGAAGCCGGGACAGCCAACACTGAAGCTTTCTTT

CDR3 length: 18
V gene: TRBV20-1
D gene: .
J gene: TRBJ2-5
clone size: few
CDR3 protein: CSASSSGSSGQKGETQYF
CDR3 DNA: TGCAGTGCTAGCTCCTCTGGTTCGTCGGGACAAAAGGGAGAGACCCAGTACTTC

CDR3 length: 13
V gene: TRBV29-1
D gene: .
J gene: TRBJ2-3
clone size: .
CDR3 protein: CSVHVSSTDTQYF
CDR3 DNA: TGCAGCGTCCACGTATCTAGCACAGATACGCAGTATTTT

CDR3 length: 11
V gene: TRBV20-1
D gene: .
J gene: TRBJ1-2
clone size: .
CDR3 protein: CSGGASCGYTF
CDR3 DNA: TGCAGTGGAGGTGCCTCCTGTGGCTACACCTTC

CDR3 length: 13
V gene: TRBV27
D gene: .
J gene: TRBJ1-5
clone size: few
CDR3 protein: CASSTGRYQPQHF
CDR3 DNA: TGTGCCAGCAGTACCGGTCGATATCAGCCCCAGCATTTT

CDR3 length: 14
V gene: TRBV20-1
D gene: TRBD1
J gene: TRBJ1-5
clone size: few
CDR3 protein: CSAQRQGAPQPQHF
CDR3 DNA: TGCAGTGCCCAACGACAGGGGGCCCCTCAGCCCCAGCATTTT